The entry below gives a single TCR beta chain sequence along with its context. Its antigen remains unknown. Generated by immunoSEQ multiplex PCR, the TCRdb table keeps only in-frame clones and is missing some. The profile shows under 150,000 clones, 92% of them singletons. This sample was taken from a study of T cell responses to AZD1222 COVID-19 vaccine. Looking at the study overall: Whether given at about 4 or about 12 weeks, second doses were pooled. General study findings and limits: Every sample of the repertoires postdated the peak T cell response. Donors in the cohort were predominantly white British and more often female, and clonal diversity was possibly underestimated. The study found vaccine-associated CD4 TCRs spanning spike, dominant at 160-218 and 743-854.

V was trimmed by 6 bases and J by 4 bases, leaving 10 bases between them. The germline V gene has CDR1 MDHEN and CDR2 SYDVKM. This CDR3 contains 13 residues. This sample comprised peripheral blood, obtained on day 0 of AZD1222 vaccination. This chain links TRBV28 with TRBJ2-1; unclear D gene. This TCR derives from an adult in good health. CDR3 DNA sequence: TGTGCCAGCAGCACCCCTGCGTACAATGAGCAGTTCTTC. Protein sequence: CASSTPAYNEQFF.